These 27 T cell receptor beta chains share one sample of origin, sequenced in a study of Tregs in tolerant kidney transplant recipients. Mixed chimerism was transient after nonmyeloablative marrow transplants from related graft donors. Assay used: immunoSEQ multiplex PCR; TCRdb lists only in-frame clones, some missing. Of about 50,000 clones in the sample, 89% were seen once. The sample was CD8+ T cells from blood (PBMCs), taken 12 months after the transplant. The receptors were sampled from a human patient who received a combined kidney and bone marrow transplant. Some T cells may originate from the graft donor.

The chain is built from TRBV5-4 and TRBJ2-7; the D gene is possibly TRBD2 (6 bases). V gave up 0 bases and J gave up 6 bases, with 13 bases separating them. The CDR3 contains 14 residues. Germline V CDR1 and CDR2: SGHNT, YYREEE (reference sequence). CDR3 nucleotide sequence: TGTGCCAGCAGCTTGGCTGTACGGGGAGGCGAGCAGTACTTC. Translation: CASSLAVRGGEQYF.

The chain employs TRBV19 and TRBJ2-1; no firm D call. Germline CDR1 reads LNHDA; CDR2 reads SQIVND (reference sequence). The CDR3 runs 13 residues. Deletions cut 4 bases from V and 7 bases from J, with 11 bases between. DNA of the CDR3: TGTGCCAGTAGTAATGTCCACGGGAATGAGCAGTTCTTC. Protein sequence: CASSNVHGNEQFF.

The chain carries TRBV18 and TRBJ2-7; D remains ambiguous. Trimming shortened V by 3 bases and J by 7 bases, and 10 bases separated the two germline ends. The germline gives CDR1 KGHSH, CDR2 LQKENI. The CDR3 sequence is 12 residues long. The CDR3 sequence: CASSPQDGEQYF. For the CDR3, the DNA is TGTGCCAGCTCACCCCAGGATGGGGAGCAGTACTTC.

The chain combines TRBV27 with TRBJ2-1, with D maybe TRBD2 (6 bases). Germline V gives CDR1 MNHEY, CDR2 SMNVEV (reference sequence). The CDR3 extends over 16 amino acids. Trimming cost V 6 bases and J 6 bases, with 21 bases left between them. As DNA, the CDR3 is TGTGCCAGCAGCCTATCCTACGGACCAGCGGGCAATGAGCAGTTCTTC. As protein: CASSLSYGPAGNEQFF.

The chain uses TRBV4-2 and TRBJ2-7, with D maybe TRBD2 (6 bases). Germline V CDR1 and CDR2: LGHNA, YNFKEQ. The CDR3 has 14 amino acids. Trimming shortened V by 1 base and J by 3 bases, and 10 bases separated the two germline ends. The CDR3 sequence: CASSQAGAFYEQYF. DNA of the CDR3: TGTGCCAGCAGCCAAGCGGGAGCATTCTACGAGCAGTACTTC.

CDR3 in amino acids: CASSFTGTGPYEQYF. For the CDR3, the DNA is TGTGCCAGCAGTTTTACCGGGACAGGCCCCTACGAGCAGTACTTC. This rearrangement joins TRBV27 to TRBJ2-7, with 8 positions matching TRBD1. Germline CDR1 is MNHEY and CDR2 is SMNVEV (reference sequence). J gave up 2 bases and V 3 bases, and 6 bases lay outside the gene matches. There are 15 residues in the CDR3.

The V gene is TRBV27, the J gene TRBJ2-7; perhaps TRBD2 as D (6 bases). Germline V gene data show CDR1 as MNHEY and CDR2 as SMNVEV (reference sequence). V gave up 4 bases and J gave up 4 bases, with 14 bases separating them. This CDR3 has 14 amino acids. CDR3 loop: CASSSGLTSYEQYF. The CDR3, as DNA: TGTGCCAGCAGTTCTGGACTAACCTCATACGAGCAGTACTTC.

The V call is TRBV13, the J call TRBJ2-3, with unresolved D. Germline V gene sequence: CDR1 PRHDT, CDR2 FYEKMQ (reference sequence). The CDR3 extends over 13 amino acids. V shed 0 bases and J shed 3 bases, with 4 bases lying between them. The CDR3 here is CASSLGSTDTQYF. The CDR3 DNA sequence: TGTGCCAGCAGCTTAGGCTCTACAGATACGCAGTATTTT.

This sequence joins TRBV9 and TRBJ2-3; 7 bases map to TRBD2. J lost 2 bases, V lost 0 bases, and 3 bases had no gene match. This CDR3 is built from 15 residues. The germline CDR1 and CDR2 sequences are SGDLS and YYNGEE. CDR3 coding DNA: TGTGCCAGCAGCGTAGGGGGAGGGGCCACAGATACGCAGTATTTT. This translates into CASSVGGGATDTQYF.

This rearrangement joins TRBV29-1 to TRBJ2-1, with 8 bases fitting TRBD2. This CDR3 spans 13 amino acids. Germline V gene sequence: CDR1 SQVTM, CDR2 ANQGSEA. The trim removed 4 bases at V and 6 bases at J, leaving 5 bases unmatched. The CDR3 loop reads CSVAGLVFNEQFF. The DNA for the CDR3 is TGCAGCGTTGCGGGACTAGTGTTCAATGAGCAGTTCTTC.

CDR3 sequence (DNA): TGTGCCATCAGTGAGCCAGATAGCAATCAGCCCCAGCATTTT. Protein product: CAISEPDSNQPQHF. The V call is TRBV10-3, the J call TRBJ1-5; D unclear. The ends were cut back, 2 bases at V and 0 bases at J, with 5 bases in the middle. The CDR3 is made up of 14 amino acids. The germline CDR1 and CDR2 sequences are ENHRY and SYGVKD.

The CDR3 DNA follows: TGTGCCAGCAGCTTGGCCGGGAGACAGGGCTCCGGGGAGCTGTTTTTT. It translates to CASSLAGRQGSGELFF. The genes are TRBV5-5 and TRBJ2-2; possibly TRBD1 for D (7 bases). This CDR3 has 16 amino acids. Germline V gene data show CDR1 as SGHKS and CDR2 as YYEKEE (reference sequence). V was shortened by 0 bases and J by 6 bases, with 15 bases between the two germline ends. Combining the CDR3 with reference TRBV5-5 and TRBJ2-2 gives the whole variable domain DAGVTQSPTHLIKTRGQQVTLRCSPISGHKSVSWYQQVLGQGPQFIFQYYEKEERGRGNFPDRFSARQFPNYSSELNVNALLLGDSALYLCASSLAGRQGSGELFFGEGSRLTVL.

The CDR3 spells CASSQANSLTYEQYF. CDR3 DNA: TGCGCCAGCAGCCAAGCAAACAGTTTGACATACGAGCAGTACTTC. This rearrangement joins TRBV4-3 to TRBJ2-7; no reliable D call. Germline CDR1 and CDR2: LGHNA and YSLEER. This CDR3 comprises 15 residues. V lost 1 base, J lost 4 bases, and 14 bases lay in between.

The CDR3 region has the DNA TGCGCCAGCAGCCAAGATAGCTCGGAAGCGCGCGGCTACACCTTC. Translating gives CASSQDSSEARGYTF. V is TRBV4-3 and J is TRBJ1-2; D is unclear. V lost 0 bases to trimming and J lost 8 bases, with 16 bases between them. From germline, CDR1 is LGHNA and CDR2 YSLEER. CDR3 length equals 15 residues.

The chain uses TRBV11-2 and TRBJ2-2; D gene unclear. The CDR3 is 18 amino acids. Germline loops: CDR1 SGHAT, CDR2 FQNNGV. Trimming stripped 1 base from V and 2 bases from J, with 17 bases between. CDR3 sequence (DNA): TGTGCCAGCAGCTTAGTTGCTTTTTACCGAGTAAACACCGGGGAGCTGTTTTTT. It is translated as CASSLVAFYRVNTGELFF. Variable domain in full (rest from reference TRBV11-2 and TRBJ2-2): EAGVAQSPRYKIIEKRQSVAFWCNPISGHATLYWYQQILGQGPKLLIQFQNNGVVDDSQLPKDRFSAERLKGVDSTLKIQPAKLEDSAVYLCASSLVAFYRVNTGELFFGEGSRLTVL.

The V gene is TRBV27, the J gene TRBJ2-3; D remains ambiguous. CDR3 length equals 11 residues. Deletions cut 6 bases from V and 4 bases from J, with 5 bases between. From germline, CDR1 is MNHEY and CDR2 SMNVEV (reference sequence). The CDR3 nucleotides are TGTGCCAGCAGATATGCAGATACGCAGTATTTT. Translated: CASRYADTQYF.

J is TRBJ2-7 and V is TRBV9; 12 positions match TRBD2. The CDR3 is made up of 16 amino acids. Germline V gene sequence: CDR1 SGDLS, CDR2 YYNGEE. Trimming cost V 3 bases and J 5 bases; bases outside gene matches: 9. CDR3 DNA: TGTGCCAGCAGCGCGGAGGGGGCTAGCGGGAGGGACGAGCAGTACTTC. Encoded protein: CASSAEGASGRDEQYF.

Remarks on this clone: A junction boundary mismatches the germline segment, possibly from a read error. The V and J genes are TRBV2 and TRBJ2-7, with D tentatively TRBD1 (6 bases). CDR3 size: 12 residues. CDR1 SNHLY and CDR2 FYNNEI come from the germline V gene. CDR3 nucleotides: TGTGCCAGCAGTGAAGCGGGGGCTTTTCGAGACTTC. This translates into CASSEAGAFRDF. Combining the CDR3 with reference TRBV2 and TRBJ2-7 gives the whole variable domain EPEVTQTPSHQVTQMGQEVILRCVPISNHLYFYWYRQILGQKVEFLVSFYNNEISEKSEIFDDQFSVERPDGSNFTLKIRSTKLEDSAMYFCASSEAGAFRDFGPGTRLTVT.

CDR3 sequence: CASSQTTGDEQYF. The CDR3 DNA sequence: TGTGCCAGCAGCCAAACGACAGGGGACGAGCAGTACTTC. J is TRBJ2-7 and V is TRBV7-9, with 8 bases matching TRBD1. The germline V gene has CDR1 SEHNR and CDR2 FQNEAQ (reference sequence). This CDR3 region has 13 residues. After removal of 5 bases from V and 5 bases from J, the junction contained 5 bases not matched to a gene.

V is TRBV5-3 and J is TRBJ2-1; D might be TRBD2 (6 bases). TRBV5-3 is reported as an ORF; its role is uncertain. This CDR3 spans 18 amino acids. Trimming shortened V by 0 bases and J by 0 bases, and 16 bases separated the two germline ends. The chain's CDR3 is CARSLAPLRGSSYNEQFF. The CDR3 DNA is TGTGCCAGAAGCTTGGCTCCCTTACGGGGGAGCTCCTACAATGAGCAGTTCTTC.

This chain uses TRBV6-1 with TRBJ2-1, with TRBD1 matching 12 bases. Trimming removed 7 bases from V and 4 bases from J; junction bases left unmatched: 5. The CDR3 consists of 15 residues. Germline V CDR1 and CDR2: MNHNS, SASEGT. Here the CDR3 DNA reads TGTGCCAGCACTGCGGGACAGGGGGCGTACAATGAGCAGTTCTTC. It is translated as CASTAGQGAYNEQFF.

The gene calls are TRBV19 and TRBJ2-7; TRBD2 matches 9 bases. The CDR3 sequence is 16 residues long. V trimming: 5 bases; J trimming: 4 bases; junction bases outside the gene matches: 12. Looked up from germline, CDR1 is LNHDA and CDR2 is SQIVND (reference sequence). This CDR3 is CASSWGLAPKAYEQYF. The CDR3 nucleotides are TGTGCCAGTAGTTGGGGACTAGCTCCTAAAGCTTACGAGCAGTACTTC.

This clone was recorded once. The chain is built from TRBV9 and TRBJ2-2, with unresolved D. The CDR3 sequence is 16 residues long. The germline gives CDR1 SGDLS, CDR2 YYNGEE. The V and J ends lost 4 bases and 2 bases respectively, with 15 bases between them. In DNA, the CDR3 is TGTGCCAGCAGCCCCCCCCGGGTCGGCAACACCGGGGAGCTGTTTTTT. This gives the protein CASSPPRVGNTGELFF.

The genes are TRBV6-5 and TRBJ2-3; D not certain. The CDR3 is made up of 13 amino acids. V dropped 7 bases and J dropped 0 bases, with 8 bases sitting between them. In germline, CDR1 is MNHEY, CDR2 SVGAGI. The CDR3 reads CASTGGSTDTQYF. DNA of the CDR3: TGTGCCAGCACCGGCGGAAGCACAGATACGCAGTATTTT.

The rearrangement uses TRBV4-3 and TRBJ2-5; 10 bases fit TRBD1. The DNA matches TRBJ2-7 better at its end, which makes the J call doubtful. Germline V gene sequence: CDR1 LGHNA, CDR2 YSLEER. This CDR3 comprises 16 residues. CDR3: CASSQEPGQGTYEQYF. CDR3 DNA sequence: TGCGCCAGCAGCCAAGAACCGGGACAGGGGACCTACGAGCAGTACTTC.

CDR3 protein: CASSPGTGDMNTEAFF. The CDR3 DNA is TGTGCCAGCTCACCCGGGACAGGGGATATGAACACTGAAGCTTTCTTT. The J gene is TRBJ1-1, the V gene TRBV18; 10 nucleotides align to TRBD1. The CDR3 loop spans 16 amino acids. With 3 bases clipped from V and 0 bases from J, the junction kept 4 bases outside the gene matches. Germline-derived CDR1 and CDR2 are KGHSH and LQKENI.

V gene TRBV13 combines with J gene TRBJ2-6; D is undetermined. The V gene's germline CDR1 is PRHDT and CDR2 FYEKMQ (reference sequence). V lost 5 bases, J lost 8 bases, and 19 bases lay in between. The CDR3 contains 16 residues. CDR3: CASSPRQAPITNVLTF. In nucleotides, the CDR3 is TGTGCCAGCAGCCCCCGACAAGCCCCAATAACCAACGTCCTGACTTTC.